Presented here are 25 T cell receptor beta chains from one specimen sequenced in a study of regulatory T cells in long-lasting Graves disease. As for time point: newly diagnosed GD, antithyroid drugs for less than 3 months. The TCR library was prepared using RNA isolated from PBMCs. TCR beta libraries were built with iRepertoire HTBI primers and Arm-PCR of CDR3 regions. TCRdb re-called the multiplex PCR reads through MiXCR, storing one row per CDR3 protein. The table shows 400,000 to 500,000 distinct CDR3 sequences, with about 15% occurring only once. These data were also reused for a study on T cells in Graves' hyperthyroidism and ophthalmopathy.

The starting material was peripheral blood mononuclear cells (PBMCs), obtained at new diagnosis, from a patient treated with antithyroid drugs. These receptors were taken from a woman aged 50 to 60 with Graves disease.

V is TRBV19 and J is TRBJ2-2; a possible D gene is TRBD2 (5 bases). Germline CDR1 reads LNHDA; CDR2 reads SQIVND (reference sequence). The CDR3 spans 15 residues. Trimming stripped 3 bases from V and 8 bases from J, with 16 bases between. The DNA of the CDR3 is TGTGCCAGTAGTATTTCCCAAGTCGGGATGGGGGAGCTGTTTTTT. Translating it yields CASSISQVGMGELFF.

This clonotype was detected many times. V and J are TRBV7-9 and TRBJ2-2; no clear D gene. The V gene's germline CDR1 is SEHNR and CDR2 FQNEAQ (reference sequence). V lost 2 bases to trimming and J lost 3 bases, with 7 bases between them. This CDR3 is 14 amino acids long. The CDR3 region has the DNA TGTGCCAGCAGCTTACCACACTACACCGGGGAGCTGTTTTTT. Translated, it gives CASSLPHYTGELFF. Complete variable domain (other parts from reference TRBV7-9 and TRBJ2-2): DTGVSQNPRHKITKRGQNVTFRCDPISEHNRLYWYRQTLGQGPEFLTYFQNEAQLEKSRLLSDRFSAERPKGSFSTLEIQRTEQGDSAMYLCASSLPHYTGELFFGEGSRLTVL.

The V gene is TRBV29-1, the J gene TRBJ2-1; 7 nucleotides match TRBD2. The CDR3 consists of 15 residues. V trimming: 4 bases; J trimming: 4 bases; junction bases outside the gene matches: 10. The germline CDR1 and CDR2 sequences are SQVTM and ANQGSEA. The CDR3 loop reads CSVGGGNGGYNEQFF. The CDR3 DNA sequence: TGCAGCGTTGGGGGGGGGAACGGGGGTTACAATGAGCAGTTCTTC.

This clonotype was counted only a few times. With a much larger clone just one base away, this may be a read error. The chain employs TRBV7-2 and TRBJ2-1; 7 bases agree with TRBD1. This CDR3 region has 17 residues. CDR1 and CDR2 (germline): SGHTA, FQGNSA. The J segment lost 2 bases and the V segment lost 5 bases, leaving 12 bases of the junction unmatched. The CDR3 protein is CASSASSRGFPYNEQFF. CDR3 sequence (DNA): TGTGCCAGCAGCGCATCATCCAGGGGGTTCCCCTACAATGAGCAGTTCTTC.

This clonotype was counted a few times. The gene calls are TRBV12-3 or TRBV12-4 and TRBJ1-1; TRBD1 matches at 7 bases. This CDR3 region has 13 residues. Trimming at V came to 1 base and at J to 7 bases, leaving 3 bases not matched to a gene. CDR3 region: CASSLDTGVEAFF. The DNA for the CDR3 is TGTGCCAGCAGTTTAGATACAGGGGTTGAAGCTTTCTTT.

Only one count was recorded for this clonotype. Since a much larger clone is just one base distant, this may be a read error. The chain is built from TRBV9 and TRBJ2-3, with 7 bases that match TRBD2. The V gene's germline CDR1 is SGDLS and CDR2 YYNGEE. CDR3 length: 15 amino acids. CDR3 region: CGSSVYEGGVDTQYF. The DNA of the CDR3 is TGTGGCAGCAGCGTATACGAGGGAGGGGTGGATACGCAGTATTTT.

This clonotype occurred a few times. This chain connects TRBV5-1 to TRBJ2-1; either TRBD1 or TRBD2 may supply D (5 bases each). The CDR3 is 15 residues long. Germline V gives CDR1 SGHRS, CDR2 YFSETQ. Trimming shortened V by 0 bases and J by 7 bases, and 14 bases separated the two germline ends. The CDR3 bases are TGCGCCAGCAGCTTGGATGGGGACCCTATTAATGAGCAGTTCTTC. It yields the protein CASSLDGDPINEQFF.

This clonotype has ten or more counts. The chain uses TRBV11-2 and TRBJ2-5; D may match TRBD1 or TRBD2 (6 bases each). V was shortened by 4 bases and J by 4 bases, with 13 bases between the two germline ends. Per germline, CDR1 SGHAT and CDR2 FQNNGV. The CDR3 is 14 residues long. CDR3 nucleotide sequence: TGTGCCAGCAGCTCTCTCCGGGGGCGAGAGACCCAGTACTTC. Protein sequence: CASSSLRGRETQYF.

Here the CDR3 reads CASTLRRRDLNTEAFF. The DNA of the CDR3 is TGTGCCAGTACGCTCCGCCGTCGGGACCTTAACACTGAAGCTTTCTTT. The chain couples TRBV19 to TRBJ1-1; weak D call: TRBD1 (5 bases). The V and J ends lost 7 bases and 2 bases respectively, with 20 bases between them. Germline-derived CDR1 and CDR2 are LNHDA and SQIVND (reference sequence). The CDR3 is 16 amino acids.

Concerning this clonotype itself: A single base separates this from a much larger clone, so it may be a read error. The genes are TRBV3-1 and TRBJ2-5; D unresolved. The CDR3 has 14 amino acids. The germline V gene encodes CDR1 LGHDT and CDR2 YNNKEL (reference sequence). The CDR3 DNA sequence: TGTGTCAGCCGTGGTGATAGCTCTCTAGAGACCCAGTACTTC. Translation gives CVSRGDSSLETQYF.

This clonotype has just a few counts. This chain links TRBV12-3 or TRBV12-4 with TRBJ1-6; maybe TRBD1 (6 bases). This CDR3 has 16 residues. V was shortened by 6 bases and J by 3 bases, with 15 bases between the two germline ends. The CDR3 coding sequence is TGTGCCAGCAGCCTCGCCCAGGGGTTCTATAATTCACCCCTCCACTTT. Amino acids: CASSLAQGFYNSPLHF.

The chain joins TRBV2 to TRBJ2-5, with D unclear. Trimming pared 3 bases from V and 5 bases from J, leaving 4 bases between. The germline CDR1 and CDR2 sequences are SNHLY and FYNNEI. This CDR3 contains 11 residues. The CDR3 DNA is TGTGCCAGCAGTGACTGGGAGACCCAGTACTTC. Its protein product is CASSDWETQYF.

This clonotype has more than one count but fewer than ten. The chain couples TRBV28 to TRBJ1-1; D ambiguous. Germline CDR1 is MDHEN and CDR2 is SYDVKM. CDR3 length: 14 residues. V was trimmed by 3 bases and J by 6 bases, leaving 14 bases between them. CDR3 in amino acids: CASSFRELQSEAFF. For the CDR3, the DNA is TGTGCCAGCAGTTTTCGAGAACTACAATCTGAAGCTTTCTTT.

This clonotype was observed a handful of times. CDR3 amino acids: CASSSGASGSTDTQYF. In DNA, the CDR3 is TGTGCCAGCAGCTCTGGGGCTAGCGGTAGCACAGATACGCAGTATTTT. V and J are TRBV9 and TRBJ2-3; TRBD2 matches 7 bases. CDR1 is SGDLS and CDR2 is YYNGEE in the germline V gene. The CDR3 length is 16 residues. The J segment lost 0 bases and the V segment lost 4 bases, leaving 8 bases of the junction unmatched.

Turning to this clonotype: The germline gene is not matched at one end of the junction; a read error may be the cause. The J gene is TRBJ2-1, the V gene TRBV5-1, with D perhaps TRBD1 (5 bases). The CDR3 has 11 amino acids. Germline values: CDR1 SGHRS, CDR2 YFSETQ. DNA of the CDR3: TGCGCCAGCGCTTCAGGGAATGGGCAGTTCTTC. Its protein is CASASGNGQFF.

The chain combines TRBV5-5 with TRBJ2-1; D may be TRBD2 (7 bases). V was shortened by 4 bases and J by 0 bases, with 14 bases between the two germline ends. The CDR3 contains 16 residues. The germline CDR1 and CDR2 sequences are SGHKS and YYEKEE (reference sequence). CDR3 bases: TGTGCCAGCAGCCAAGGGGGGGGAAGCTCCTACAATGAGCAGTTCTTC. Its protein is CASSQGGGSSYNEQFF. Combining the CDR3 with reference TRBV5-5 and TRBJ2-1 gives the whole variable domain DAGVTQSPTHLIKTRGQQVTLRCSPISGHKSVSWYQQVLGQGPQFIFQYYEKEERGRGNFPDRFSARQFPNYSSELNVNALLLGDSALYLCASSQGGGSSYNEQFFGPGTRLTVL.

A word on this clonotype: A far larger clone differs by one base, so this is likely a read error. J is TRBJ2-5 and V is TRBV5-1, with D perhaps being TRBD1 or TRBD2 (5 bases each). Near its end, the DNA agrees better with TRBJ2-1, so the J call may be wrong. The CDR3 has 13 amino acids. Per germline, CDR1 SGHRS and CDR2 YFSETQ. This CDR3 reads CASNLGTDNEQFF. As DNA, the CDR3 is TGCGCCAGCAACTTGGGGACGGACAATGAGCAGTTCTTC.

This clonotype was seen repeatedly, ten times or more. J is TRBJ1-5 and V is TRBV28, with D perhaps matching TRBD1 (6 bases). This CDR3 comprises 16 residues. The V end lost 0 bases, the J end lost 2 bases, and 11 bases lay between the germline ends. CDR1 is MDHEN and CDR2 is SYDVKM in the germline V gene. In nucleotides, the CDR3 is TGTGCCAGCAGTTTATGGGGGGGGGCGGGCAATCAGCCCCAGCATTTT. Translated, it gives CASSLWGGAGNQPQHF.

This chain joins TRBV28 and TRBJ2-7, with TRBD1 matching over 8 bases. The CDR3 is 14 amino acids. From germline, CDR1 is MDHEN and CDR2 SYDVKM. V was clipped by 5 bases and J by 5 bases; unmatched bases: 8. The CDR3 protein is CASSPRTGPDEQYF. DNA for the CDR3: TGTGCCAGCAGTCCTCGGACAGGGCCCGACGAGCAGTACTTC.

This clonotype was seen many times. DNA for the CDR3: TGTGCCAGCACCCGGGACGGGAGCTCCTACGAGCAGTACTTC. Amino acids: CASTRDGSSYEQYF. V usage is TRBV28 and J usage is TRBJ2-7, with TRBD2 as a possible D gene (6 bases). The CDR3 runs 14 residues. In germline, CDR1 is MDHEN, CDR2 SYDVKM. V lost 7 bases to trimming and J lost 0 bases, with 13 bases between them.

This clonotype was detected a few times. A much larger clone lies one base from this, so it may be a read error. The gene calls are TRBV5-1 and TRBJ2-7, with 8 bases aligning to TRBD2. The CDR3 loop spans 15 amino acids. Per germline, CDR1 SGHRS and CDR2 YFSETQ. For the CDR3, the DNA is TGCGCCAGCAGCCTCCTCAGCGGGAGTCGCTACGGGCAGTACTTC. Translated, it gives CASSLLSGSRYGQYF.

Of note for this clonotype: This may be a read error: a much more frequent sequence differs by one nucleotide. CDR3 sequence: CASSRPGTEGLGNQPQHF. CDR3 nucleotide sequence: TGTGCCAGCAGTAGACCCGGGACAGAGGGCTTGGGCAATCAGCCCCAGCATTTT. The V and J genes are TRBV28 and TRBJ1-5, with 7 nucleotides matching TRBD1. The CDR3 covers 18 residues. Germline V gives CDR1 MDHEN, CDR2 SYDVKM. The V and J ends lost 5 bases and 2 bases, in that order; junction bases with no gene match: 15. Full variable domain (outside the CDR3, taken from reference TRBV28 and TRBJ1-5): DVKVTQSSRYLVKRTGEKVFLECVQDMDHENMFWYRQDPGLGLRLIYFSYDVKMKEKGDIPEGYSVSREKKERFSLILESASTNQTSMYLCASSRPGTEGLGNQPQHFGDGTRLSIL.

The table lists this clonotype with many counts. The chain is built from TRBV5-1 and TRBJ2-1, with TRBD2 matching 16 bases. J lost 0 bases, V lost 6 bases, and 3 bases had no gene match. The CDR3 runs to 17 residues. CDR1 is SGHRS and CDR2 is YFSETQ in the germline V gene. The CDR3 nucleotides are TGCGCCAGCAAGGGACTAGCGGGAGGGAGCTCCTACAATGAGCAGTTCTTC. This translates into CASKGLAGGSSYNEQFF.

The sample holds a few counts of this clonotype. The junction shows a germline mismatch at one end, possibly a read error. In DNA, the CDR3 is TGCGGCGTCCCACACCCGAGCGGGACCTACAATGAGCAGTTCTTC. This sequence encodes CGVPHPSGTYNEQFF. The chain couples TRBV29-1 to TRBJ2-1, with TRBD2 identical over 7 bases. CDR3 length equals 15 residues. Germline CDR1 reads SQVTM; CDR2 reads ANQGSEA.

This clonotype has ten or more counts. The chain combines TRBV28 with TRBJ2-7, with D uncertain. V dropped 8 bases and J dropped 1 base, with 24 bases sitting between them. The CDR3 loop spans 17 amino acids. The germline gives CDR1 MDHEN, CDR2 SYDVKM. This chain's CDR3 is CASVAPRGREKSYEQYF. DNA for the CDR3: TGTGCCAGCGTGGCCCCAAGAGGTAGGGAAAAATCCTACGAGCAGTACTTC.